This T cell receptor (beta chain) was sequenced during a study of blood T cell repertoires in COVID-19. Study overall: The study drew acute and convalescent COVID-19 samples from the United States, Italy and Spain. Nucleic acid was either cDNA or gDNA, and it came from T cells, B-cell-depleted T cells, or PBMCs.

V was pared by 1 base and J by 2 bases, with 7 bases of the junction left unmatched. The CDR3 runs 16 residues. CDR1 SGHTA and CDR2 FQGNSA come from the germline V gene. In the authors' workflow: Reference gene primers were amplified, and this amplification served to estimate nucleated cell counts. Produced via immunoSEQ multiplex PCR; TCRdb's table is partial and in-frame only. That table furnishes V, J and clone size, whereas the DNA furnished D and trimming. The sample lists roughly 180,000 clones; roughly four fifths were seen once. The cohort comprised adults aged about 18 to 89 years residing in about 25 US areas.

The J gene is TRBJ2-5, the V gene TRBV7-2; 7 bases agree with TRBD1. Sequencing was done on a sample of PBMCs or T cells enriched from blood (not recorded which). The TCR originated in a man aged 45-65 years who had recovered from COVID-19. CDR3 sequence: CASSLVSTGKQETQYF. CDR3 in DNA: TGTGCCAGCAGCTTAGTCTCGACAGGGAAGCAAGAGACCCAGTACTTC.